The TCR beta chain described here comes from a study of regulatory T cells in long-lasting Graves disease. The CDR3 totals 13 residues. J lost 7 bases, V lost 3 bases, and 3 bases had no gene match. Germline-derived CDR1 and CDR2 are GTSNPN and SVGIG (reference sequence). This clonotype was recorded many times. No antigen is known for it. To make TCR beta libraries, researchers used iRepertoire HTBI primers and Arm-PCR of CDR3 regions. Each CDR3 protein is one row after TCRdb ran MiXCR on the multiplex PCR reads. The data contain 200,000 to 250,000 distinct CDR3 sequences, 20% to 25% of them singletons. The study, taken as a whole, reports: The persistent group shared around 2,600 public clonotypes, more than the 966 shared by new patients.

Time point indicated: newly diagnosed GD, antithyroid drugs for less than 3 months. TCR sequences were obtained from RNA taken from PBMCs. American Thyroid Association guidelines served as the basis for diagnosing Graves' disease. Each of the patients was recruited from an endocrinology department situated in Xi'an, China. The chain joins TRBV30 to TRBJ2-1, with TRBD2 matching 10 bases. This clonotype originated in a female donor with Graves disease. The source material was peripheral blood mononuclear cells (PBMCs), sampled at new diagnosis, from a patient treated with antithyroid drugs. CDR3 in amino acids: CAWSSGGGNEQFF. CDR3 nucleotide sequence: TGTGCCTGGAGCAGCGGGGGGGGGAATGAGCAGTTCTTC.